This record looks at one T cell receptor (beta chain) sequence and its context. Looked up from germline, CDR1 is SGDLS and CDR2 is YYNGEE. J was trimmed by 8 bases and V by 1 base; bases with no gene match: 8. CDR3 length: 15 residues. Assay used: immunoSEQ multiplex PCR; TCRdb lists only in-frame clones, some missing. The data contain 48,000 or so clones, 80% to 85% of them seen just once; the ten biggest clones take up around 7.8%. The source of the sample is a study of OX40 agonist ivuxolimab in advanced cancers. About the research overall: Patients received ivuxolimab, an intravenous treatment, every 2 weeks at 0.01 to 10 mg/kg.

The study sampled blood at baseline, cycle 4 day 1, and cycle 7 day 1. The V gene is TRBV9, the J gene TRBJ2-1; the match to TRBD2 covers 8 bases. This TCR came from an adult with an advanced solid tumor such as melanoma, head and neck, liver or kidney cancer. This material consisted of CD4+ or CD8+ T cells sorted from blood, taken in a trial of the OX40 agonist ivuxolimab. The CDR3 loop is CASSVTTGGKDEQFF. Here the CDR3 DNA reads TGTGCCAGCAGCGTAACGACGGGAGGGAAAGATGAGCAGTTCTTC.